This TCR beta chain emerged from a study of shared clonotypes between healthy human individuals. As for the study in general: The study enrolled a couple of women and a few men aged 18 to 49. Broader study findings: In a handful of donors, around 5.5% of naive CD4 clonotypes appeared in common. Rarefaction exposed incomplete sorted-subset sequencing despite large depth.

The CDR3 is 14 amino acids. The germline V gene has CDR1 LGHNA and CDR2 YSLEER. Between the trimmed V and J ends, which lost 0 bases and 8 bases, there was a span of 11 bases. This clone was detected ten times or more. Its antigen is unidentified. Here immunoSEQ multiplex PCR was the method, and the copy in TCRdb shows in-frame clones only, minus some. The sample carries approximately 320,000 clones, approximately 74% recorded once. The V and J genes are TRBV4-3 and TRBJ2-1; the D is unclear. The source material was memory CD4+ T cells sorted from blood. Subset defined: CD45RA-negative fraction. The sequence derives from a man younger than 45 in good health. The CDR3 protein is CASSQDLQLHEQFF. The CDR3 nucleotides read TGCGCCAGCAGCCAAGACCTGCAGTTGCATGAGCAGTTCTTC.